This T cell receptor beta chain was identified in a study of beta chain features in type 1 diabetes. Study-wide background: Sorted cells examined across all samples numbered 85 million to 130 million.

General observations from the study: More deletions and fewer insertions at VDJ junctions were found in patients with type 1 diabetes. Moderately but significantly shorter TCRB CDR3s were found in Type 1 diabetes patients in all four CD4+ subsets.

The study reverse transcribed the entire isolated RNA, so it sequenced expressed TCRB transcripts. Naive, central memory and regulatory T cell samples produced a mean of about 3.4 million reads. Sequencing was performed with immunoSEQ multiplex PCR; in TCRdb, only in-frame clones are kept and a portion is missing. The repertoire holds 60,000 or so clones, approximately 59% seen once, with roughly 2% in the top ten. From germline, CDR1 is SGHRS and CDR2 YFSETQ. V was trimmed by 0 bases and J by 11 bases, leaving 7 bases between them. This CDR3 has 11 amino acids. Regarding this clone: Antigen unknown.

The TCR originated in a woman aged 18-30 years in good health. Source material: Tregs from blood. The genes are TRBV5-1 and TRBJ2-3; D gene uncertain. The CDR3 nucleotides are TGCGCCAGCAGCTTGGATCAAATGCAGTATTTT. Translation: CASSLDQMQYF.